A single sample gave rise to the 28 T cell receptor beta chains below, sequenced in a study of cytomegalovirus exposure and HLA in healthy donors. Some clones are missing from TCRdb's copy, which holds only in-frame ones; the method was immunoSEQ multiplex PCR. The sample yields over 110,000 clones, 86% seen once. What was sequenced was PBMCs. Receptor source: a man younger than 35 in good health and CMV-seronegative.

This chain connects TRBV27 to TRBJ2-5; TRBD2 aligns across 9 bases. The CDR3 is made up of 16 amino acids. Germline trimming cut 2 bases from V and 4 bases from J; bases unmatched to any gene: 8. Germline lookup yields CDR1 MNHEY and CDR2 SMNVEV (reference sequence). CDR3 coding DNA: TGTGCCAGCAGTTTAACGTGGCGGGAGGGCGCAGAGACCCAGTACTTC. Its protein product is CASSLTWREGAETQYF.

V and J are TRBV7-8 and TRBJ1-1, with 11 bases fitting TRBD1. Germline V gene lookup returns CDR1 SGHVS and CDR2 FQNEAQ. The CDR3 runs 15 residues. The V gene end was trimmed by 5 bases and the J gene end by 4 bases; junction bases not matched to a gene: 6. The CDR3 loop is CASSPWTGGLTEAFF. The CDR3 DNA is TGTGCCAGCAGCCCCTGGACAGGGGGCCTCACTGAAGCTTTCTTT.

The chain joins TRBV27 to TRBJ2-3; maybe TRBD1 (5 bases). V shed 4 bases and J shed 2 bases, with 19 bases lying between them. Germline loops: CDR1 MNHEY, CDR2 SMNVEV (reference sequence). This CDR3 contains 17 residues. The CDR3 bases are TGTGCCAGCAGTTCTCTGTTTACAGGAGCATACACAGATACGCAGTATTTT. Its translation is CASSSLFTGAYTDTQYF.

The genes are TRBV5-1 and TRBJ1-4; D is unclear. Trimming cost V 6 bases and J 3 bases, with 18 bases left between them. The germline V gene has CDR1 SGHRS and CDR2 YFSETQ. CDR3 length: 16 residues. CDR3 nucleotides: TGCGCCAGCAAGCCGGGAGACGGTAGGCCTAATGAAAAACTGTTTTTT. Its protein is CASKPGDGRPNEKLFF.

V gene TRBV6-5 combines with J gene TRBJ1-6; D is unresolved. The length of the CDR3 is 13 residues. CDR1 MNHEY and CDR2 SVGAGI come from the germline V gene. Trimming removed 5 bases from V and 13 bases from J, with 15 bases in between. CDR3: CASSEADPSPLHF. CDR3 coding DNA: TGTGCCAGCAGTGAAGCTGATCCCTCCCCCCTCCACTTT.

The rearrangement links TRBV15 to TRBJ2-1; TRBD2 agrees at 10 bases. The CDR3 is made up of 14 amino acids. Trimming at V came to 8 bases and at J to 4 bases, leaving 5 bases not matched to a gene. The germline CDR1 and CDR2 sequences are LNHNV and YYDKDF (reference sequence). CDR3 DNA sequence: TGTGCCACCGCGATAGCGGGGGGTTACAATGAGCAGTTCTTC. It yields the protein CATAIAGGYNEQFF.

Points on this clone: Other DNA sequences in this sample translate to the same CDR3. The chain joins TRBV6-6 to TRBJ1-1; D not resolved. Germline loops: CDR1 MNHNY, CDR2 SVGAGI (reference sequence). The V gene lost 0 bases and the J gene lost 1 base, with 3 bases spanning the gap. CDR3 length: 13 amino acids. The CDR3 bases are TGTGCCAGCAGTTACTCCAGGAACACTGAAGCTTTCTTT. As protein: CASSYSRNTEAFF.

The chain is built from TRBV19 and TRBJ2-5, with D possibly being TRBD2 (5 bases). The CDR3 is made up of 12 amino acids. With 11 bases removed from V and 5 bases from J, the gap between germline ends came to 15 bases. Germline V lookup: CDR1 LNHDA, CDR2 SQIVND (reference sequence). This CDR3 is CAVGVPGETQYF. DNA for the CDR3: TGTGCCGTCGGGGTCCCTGGGGAGACCCAGTACTTC.

The genes are TRBV4-1 and TRBJ2-5; 14 nucleotides agree with TRBD2. There are 19 residues in the CDR3. V trimming: 4 bases; J trimming: 4 bases; junction bases outside the gene matches: 14. CDR1 is MGHRA, CDR2 YSYEKL, per germline. CDR3 bases: TGCGCCAGCAGCCGAGGATTCAGGGGGACTAGCGGGGGTCTAGAGACCCAGTACTTC. It encodes CASSRGFRGTSGGLETQYF.

This clone was seen a single time. The V gene is TRBV7-2, the J gene TRBJ2-1; D gene unclear. V lost 1 base, J lost 2 bases, and 9 bases lay in between. The CDR3 is 15 amino acids. Germline V gives CDR1 SGHTA, CDR2 FQGNSA. CDR3 amino acids: CASSLELAAYNEQFF. CDR3 nucleotide sequence: TGTGCCAGCAGCTTAGAATTAGCAGCCTACAATGAGCAGTTCTTC.

J is TRBJ2-5 and V is TRBV4-3; 7 bases are shared with TRBD2. Germline V gene sequence: CDR1 LGHNA, CDR2 YSLEER. The V and J ends lost 1 base and 5 bases, in that order; junction bases with no gene match: 4. The CDR3 has 14 residues. The chain's CDR3 is CASSQGLAEETQYF. DNA of the CDR3: TGCGCCAGCAGCCAAGGACTAGCTGAGGAGACCCAGTACTTC.

This chain joins TRBV19 and TRBJ2-7; tentative D call: TRBD2 (6 bases). The CDR3 length is 15 residues. Germline V gives CDR1 LNHDA, CDR2 SQIVND (reference sequence). Trimming left V 2 bases short and J 2 bases short, with 13 bases between. The CDR3 DNA reads TGTGCCAGTAGTATATCGGCGCGGGGACCCTACGAGCAGTACTTC. Translation gives CASSISARGPYEQYF.

The rearrangement links TRBV2 to TRBJ2-3; D uncertain. Germline loops: CDR1 SNHLY, CDR2 FYNNEI. This CDR3 comprises 12 residues. Trimming left V 4 bases short and J 2 bases short, with 4 bases between. The CDR3 DNA sequence: TGTGCCAGCAGTGGTAACACAGATACGCAGTATTTT. Translating it yields CASSGNTDTQYF.

This clone was detected once. V and J are TRBV13 and TRBJ2-1; D is perhaps TRBD1 (6 bases). CDR1 is PRHDT, CDR2 FYEKMQ, per germline (reference sequence). CDR3 length: 16 amino acids. Trimming took 2 bases from V and 4 from J, leaving 15 bases between them. The CDR3 is CASSLPQWGQYNEQFF. Here the CDR3 DNA reads TGTGCCAGCAGCTTACCACAATGGGGGCAATACAATGAGCAGTTCTTC.

The chain joins TRBV19 to TRBJ1-2; TRBD1 might be the D (6 bases). Trimming removed 6 bases from V and 6 bases from J, with 14 bases in between. CDR1 LNHDA and CDR2 SQIVND come from the germline V gene (reference sequence). This CDR3 is built from 13 residues. CDR3 residues: CASSERGQDGYTF. In DNA, the CDR3 is TGTGCCAGTAGCGAGCGGGGGCAGGATGGCTACACCTTC.

The V gene is TRBV11-2, the J gene TRBJ2-5; 9 bases fit TRBD1. The V segment lost 2 bases and the J segment 5 bases; nucleotides outside the gene matches: 12. There are 17 residues in the CDR3. CDR1 is SGHAT, CDR2 FQNNGV, per germline. CDR3 nucleotide sequence: TGTGCCAGCAGCTTAACCCTACAGGGGGCATATATGGAGACCCAGTACTTC. Residues: CASSLTLQGAYMETQYF.

The V call is TRBV10-1, the J call TRBJ1-2; the D gene is possibly TRBD1 (6 bases). The CDR3 has 16 residues. The V end was cut by 2 bases, the J end by 4 bases, with 17 bases between. In germline, CDR1 is WNHNN, CDR2 SYGVQD (reference sequence). This chain's CDR3 is CASSEALPTGIYGYTF. The CDR3 DNA sequence: TGCGCCAGCAGTGAGGCCCTACCGACAGGAATCTATGGCTACACCTTC.

The V gene is TRBV7-2, the J gene TRBJ2-5; no firm D call. This CDR3 is built from 14 residues. CDR1 and CDR2 from the germline V gene are SGHTA and FQGNSA. Trimming shortened V by 5 bases and J by 5 bases, and 15 bases separated the two germline ends. CDR3 region: CASSNNDPRETQYF. The CDR3 bases are TGTGCCAGCAGCAACAACGACCCGAGGGAGACCCAGTACTTC.

The V and J genes are TRBV4-3 and TRBJ2-1; D gene unclear. In germline, CDR1 is LGHNA, CDR2 YSLEER. This CDR3 is 14 amino acids long. V was clipped by 3 bases and J by 0 bases, with 6 bases between them. The CDR3 loop reads CASSHWSSYNEQFF. CDR3 nucleotides: TGCGCCAGCAGCCACTGGAGCTCCTACAATGAGCAGTTCTTC.

The CDR3 bases are TGTGCCAGCAGGTTACAGGTTTGGGGGGATACTGAAGCTTTCTTT. This sequence encodes CASRLQVWGDTEAFF. This rearrangement joins TRBV2 to TRBJ1-1, with D possibly matching TRBD1 (5 bases). The CDR3 is 15 residues long. The V gene's germline CDR1 is SNHLY and CDR2 FYNNEI. V was trimmed by 6 bases and J by 5 bases, leaving 19 bases between them.

V usage is TRBV29-1 and J usage is TRBJ2-5; 7 bases line up with TRBD1. CDR1 is SQVTM and CDR2 is ANQGSEA in the germline V gene. Trimming at V came to 3 bases and at J to 1 base, leaving 8 bases not matched to a gene. The CDR3 loop spans 15 amino acids. CDR3 nucleotides: TGCAGCGTTGAGGGTGCAGGGGGATTCCAAGAGACCCAGTACTTC. It encodes CSVEGAGGFQETQYF.

This clone was counted a few times. This chain joins TRBV18 and TRBJ1-5; TRBD1 is a possible D gene (5 bases). Trimming removed 3 bases from V and 4 bases from J, with 16 bases in between. The CDR3 has 16 amino acids. The germline V gene has CDR1 KGHSH and CDR2 LQKENI. The CDR3 loop is CASSPLDQGNNQPQHF. The CDR3 DNA sequence: TGTGCCAGCTCACCTCTGGACCAGGGCAATAATCAGCCCCAGCATTTT.

Remarks on this clone: Mismatch with germline at one junction end may stem from a read error. The V gene is TRBV5-1, the J gene TRBJ2-2; D is possibly TRBD1 (5 bases). This CDR3 is 15 amino acids long. CDR1 and CDR2 (germline): SGHRS, YFSETQ. Here the CDR3 reads CASRLAQGDTGELFF. Here the CDR3 DNA reads TGCGCCAGCAGGTTGGCGCAGGGCGACACCGGGGAGCTGTTTTTT.

This clone was recorded a few times. The chain is built from TRBV6-4 and TRBJ2-1; maybe TRBD2 (7 bases). V was trimmed by 2 bases and J by 8 bases, leaving 19 bases between them. The CDR3 sequence is 16 residues long. Germline values: CDR1 MRHNA, CDR2 SNTAGT. CDR3 nucleotide sequence: TGTGCCAGCAGTGACGATGGGGGGGGGCCCGTCGATGAGCAGTTCTTC. Protein sequence: CASSDDGGGPVDEQFF.

This clone was picked up a small number of times. V is TRBV11-2 and J is TRBJ1-1; maybe TRBD1 (5 bases). V was shortened by 1 base and J by 8 bases, with 14 bases between the two germline ends. This CDR3 contains 14 residues. Germline assignment: CDR1 SGHAT and CDR2 FQNNGV. CDR3 bases: TGTGCCAGCAGCTTAGTAAGGGGCAGCCTCGAAGCTTTCTTT. Translation gives CASSLVRGSLEAFF.

This chain uses TRBV4-3 with TRBJ1-1; no clear D. Trimming cost V 1 base and J 5 bases, with 8 bases left between them. Germline V CDR1 and CDR2: LGHNA, YSLEER. CDR3 length: 13 residues. The CDR3: CASSQGGRTEAFF. The CDR3 DNA reads TGCGCCAGCAGCCAAGGAGGGAGGACTGAAGCTTTCTTT.

In its sample, this clone was seen once. This rearrangement joins TRBV7-2 to TRBJ1-5; maybe TRBD1 (6 bases). The CDR3 spans 17 residues. The V gene lost 1 base and the J gene lost 0 bases, with 13 bases spanning the gap. The germline V gene encodes CDR1 SGHTA and CDR2 FQGNSA. CDR3 DNA: TGTGCCAGCAGCTTAGTTGGGGGGGGCGATAGCAATCAGCCCCAGCATTTT. Translation: CASSLVGGGDSNQPQHF.

The CDR3 loop reads CASSLGVVQFF. The CDR3 DNA reads TGTGCCAGCAGCTTAGGAGTAGTGCAGTTCTTC. The rearrangement uses TRBV11-2 and TRBJ2-1; D is undetermined. The CDR3 contains 11 residues. Germline CDR1 reads SGHAT; CDR2 reads FQNNGV. V gave up 1 base and J gave up 12 bases, with 7 bases separating them.